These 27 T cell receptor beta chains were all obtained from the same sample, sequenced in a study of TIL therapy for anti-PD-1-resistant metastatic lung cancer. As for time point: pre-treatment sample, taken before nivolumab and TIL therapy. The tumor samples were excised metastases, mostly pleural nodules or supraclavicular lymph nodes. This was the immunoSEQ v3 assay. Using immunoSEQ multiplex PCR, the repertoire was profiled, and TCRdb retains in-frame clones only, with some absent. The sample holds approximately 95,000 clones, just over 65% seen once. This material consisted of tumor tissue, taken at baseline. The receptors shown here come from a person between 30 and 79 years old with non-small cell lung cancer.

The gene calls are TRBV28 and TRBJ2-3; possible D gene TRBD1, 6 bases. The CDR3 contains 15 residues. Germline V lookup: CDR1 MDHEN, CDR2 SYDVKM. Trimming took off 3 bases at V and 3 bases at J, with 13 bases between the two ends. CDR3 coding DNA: TGTGCCAGCAGTTTTATTACAGGGCGGACAGATACGCAGTATTTT. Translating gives CASSFITGRTDTQYF.

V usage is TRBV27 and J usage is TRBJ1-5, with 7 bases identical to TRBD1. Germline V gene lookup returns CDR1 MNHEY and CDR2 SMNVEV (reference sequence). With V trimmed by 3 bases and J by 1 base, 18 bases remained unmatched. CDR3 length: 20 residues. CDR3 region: CASSFLTSRQGGRSNQPQHF. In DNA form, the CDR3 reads TGTGCCAGCAGTTTTCTAACCTCCCGGCAGGGGGGAAGAAGCAATCAGCCCCAGCATTTT.

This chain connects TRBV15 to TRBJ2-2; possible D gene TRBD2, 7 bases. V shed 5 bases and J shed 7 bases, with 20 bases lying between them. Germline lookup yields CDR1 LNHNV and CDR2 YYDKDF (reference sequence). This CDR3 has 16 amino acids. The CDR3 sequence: CATSFPPGGEDGELFF. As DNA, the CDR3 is TGTGCCACCAGCTTTCCTCCGGGGGGCGAGGACGGGGAGCTGTTTTTT.

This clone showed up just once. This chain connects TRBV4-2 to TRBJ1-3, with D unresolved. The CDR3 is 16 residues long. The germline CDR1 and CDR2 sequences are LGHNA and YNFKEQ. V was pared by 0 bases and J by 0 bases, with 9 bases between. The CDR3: CASSQDYPLSGNTIYF. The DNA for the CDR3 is TGTGCCAGCAGCCAAGATTATCCCCTCTCTGGAAACACCATATATTTT.

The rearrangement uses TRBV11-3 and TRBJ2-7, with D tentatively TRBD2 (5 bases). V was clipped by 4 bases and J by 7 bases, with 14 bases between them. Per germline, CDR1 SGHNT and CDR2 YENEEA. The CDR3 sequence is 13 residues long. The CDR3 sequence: CASSSSLKREQYF. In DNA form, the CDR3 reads TGTGCCAGCAGCTCCAGTCTTAAGCGGGAGCAGTACTTC.

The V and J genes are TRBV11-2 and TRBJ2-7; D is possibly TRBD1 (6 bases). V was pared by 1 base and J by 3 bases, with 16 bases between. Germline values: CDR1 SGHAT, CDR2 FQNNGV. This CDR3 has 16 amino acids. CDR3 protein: CASSLGRQVKSYEQYF. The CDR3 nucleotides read TGTGCCAGCAGCTTAGGTAGACAGGTCAAAAGCTACGAGCAGTACTTC.

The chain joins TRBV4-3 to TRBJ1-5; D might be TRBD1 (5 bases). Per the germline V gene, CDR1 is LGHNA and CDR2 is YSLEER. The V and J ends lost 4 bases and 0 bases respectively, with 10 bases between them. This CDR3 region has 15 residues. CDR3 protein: CASSLTVNSNQPQHF. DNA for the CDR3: TGCGCCAGCAGCCTGACAGTTAATAGCAATCAGCCCCAGCATTTT.

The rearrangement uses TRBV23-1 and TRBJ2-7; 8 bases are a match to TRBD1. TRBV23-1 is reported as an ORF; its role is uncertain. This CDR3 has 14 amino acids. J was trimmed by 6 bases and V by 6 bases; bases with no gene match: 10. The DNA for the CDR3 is TGCGCCAGCAGCCGAGGGACAGGCCATGGCGAGCAGTACTTC. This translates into CASSRGTGHGEQYF.

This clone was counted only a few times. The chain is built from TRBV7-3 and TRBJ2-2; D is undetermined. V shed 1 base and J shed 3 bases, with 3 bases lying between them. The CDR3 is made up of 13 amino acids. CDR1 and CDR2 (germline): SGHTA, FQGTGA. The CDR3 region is CASSLRYTGELFF. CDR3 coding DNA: TGTGCCAGCAGCTTAAGATACACCGGGGAGCTGTTTTTT.

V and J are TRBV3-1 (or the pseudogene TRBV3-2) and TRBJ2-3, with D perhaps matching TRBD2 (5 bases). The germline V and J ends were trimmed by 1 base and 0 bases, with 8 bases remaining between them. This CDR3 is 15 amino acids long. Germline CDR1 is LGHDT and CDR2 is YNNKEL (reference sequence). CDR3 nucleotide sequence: TGTGCCAGCAGCCAAGTGGCGGGTAGCACAGATACGCAGTATTTT. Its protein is CASSQVAGSTDTQYF.

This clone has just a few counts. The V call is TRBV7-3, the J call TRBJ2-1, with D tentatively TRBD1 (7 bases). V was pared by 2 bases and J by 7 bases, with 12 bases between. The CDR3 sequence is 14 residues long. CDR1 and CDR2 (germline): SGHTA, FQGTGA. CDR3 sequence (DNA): TGTGCCAGCAGCTTACAGGGGGGCTTGAATGAGCAGTTCTTC. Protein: CASSLQGGLNEQFF.

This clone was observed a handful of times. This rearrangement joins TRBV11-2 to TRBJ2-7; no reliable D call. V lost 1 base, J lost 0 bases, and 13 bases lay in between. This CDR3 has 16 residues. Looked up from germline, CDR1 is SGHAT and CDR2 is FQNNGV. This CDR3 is CASSLVGSNPSYEQYF. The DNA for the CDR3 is TGTGCCAGCAGCTTAGTGGGGTCTAACCCCTCCTACGAGCAGTACTTC.

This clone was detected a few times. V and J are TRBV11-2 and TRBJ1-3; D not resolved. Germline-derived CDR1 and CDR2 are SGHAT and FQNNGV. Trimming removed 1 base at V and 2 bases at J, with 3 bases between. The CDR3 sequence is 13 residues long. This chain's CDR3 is CASSLGAGNTIYF. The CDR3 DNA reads TGTGCCAGCAGCTTAGGGGCTGGAAACACCATATATTTT.

CDR3 DNA sequence: TGTGCCAGCAGTCAGAGTACAGATACGCAGTATTTT. Translated, it gives CASSQSTDTQYF. The chain employs TRBV2 and TRBJ2-3; no clear D gene. Germline V lookup: CDR1 SNHLY, CDR2 FYNNEI. The CDR3 spans 12 residues. V shed 5 bases and J shed 3 bases, with 6 bases lying between them.

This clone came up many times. The CDR3 loop is CASSPGTTDYGYTF. The CDR3 DNA is TGTGCCAGCAGCCCCGGGACAACCGACTATGGCTACACCTTC. V gene TRBV11-2 combines with J gene TRBJ1-2; D possibly corresponds to TRBD1 (6 bases). V lost 5 bases, J lost 3 bases, and 13 bases lay in between. The CDR3 totals 14 residues. Germline V gives CDR1 SGHAT, CDR2 FQNNGV.

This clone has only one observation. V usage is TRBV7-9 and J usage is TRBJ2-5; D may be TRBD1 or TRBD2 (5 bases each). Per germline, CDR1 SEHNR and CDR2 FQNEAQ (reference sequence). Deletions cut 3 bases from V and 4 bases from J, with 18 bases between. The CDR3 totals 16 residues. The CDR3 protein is CASSFYWGSPGETQYF. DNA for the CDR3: TGTGCCAGCAGCTTCTACTGGGGGTCTCCAGGAGAGACCCAGTACTTC.

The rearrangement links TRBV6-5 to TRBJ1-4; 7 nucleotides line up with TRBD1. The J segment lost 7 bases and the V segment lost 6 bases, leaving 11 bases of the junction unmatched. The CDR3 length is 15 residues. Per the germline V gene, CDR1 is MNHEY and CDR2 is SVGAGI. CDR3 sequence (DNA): TGTGCCAGCAGCACACAGGGGTTCCCTTCTGAAAAACTGTTTTTT. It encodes CASSTQGFPSEKLFF.

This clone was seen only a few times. CDR3 sequence (DNA): TGTGCCAGCAGCTTAGATGACACGTTCACCGGGGAGCTGTTTTTT. Its protein product is CASSLDDTFTGELFF. The chain uses TRBV7-2 and TRBJ2-2; D is unclear. Looked up from germline, CDR1 is SGHTA and CDR2 is FQGNSA. CDR3 length equals 15 residues. V shed 1 base and J shed 4 bases, with 10 bases lying between them. Combining the CDR3 with reference TRBV7-2 and TRBJ2-2 gives the whole variable domain GAGVSQSPSNKVTEKGKDVELRCDPISGHTALYWYRQSLGQGLEFLIYFQGNSAPDKSGLPSDRFSAERTGGSVSTLTIQRTQQEDSAVYLCASSLDDTFTGELFFGEGSRLTVL.

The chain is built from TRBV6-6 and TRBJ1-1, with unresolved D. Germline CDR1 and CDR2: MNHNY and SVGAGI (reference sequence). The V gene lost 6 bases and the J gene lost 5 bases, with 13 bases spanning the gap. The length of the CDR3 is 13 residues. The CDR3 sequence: CASSRPEKTEAFF. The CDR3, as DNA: TGTGCCAGCAGCCGTCCGGAGAAAACTGAAGCTTTCTTT.

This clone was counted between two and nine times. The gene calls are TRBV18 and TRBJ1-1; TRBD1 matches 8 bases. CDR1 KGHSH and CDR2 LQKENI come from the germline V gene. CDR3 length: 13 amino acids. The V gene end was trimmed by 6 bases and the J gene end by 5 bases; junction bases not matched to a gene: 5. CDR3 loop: CASSPTGGTEAFF. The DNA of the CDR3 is TGTGCCAGCTCTCCTACAGGGGGGACTGAAGCTTTCTTT.

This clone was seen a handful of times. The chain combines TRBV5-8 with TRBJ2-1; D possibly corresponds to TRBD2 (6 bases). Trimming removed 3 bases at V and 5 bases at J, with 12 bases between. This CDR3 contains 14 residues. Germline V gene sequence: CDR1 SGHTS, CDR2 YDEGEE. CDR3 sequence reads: CASSSGTANNEQFF. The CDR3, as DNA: TGTGCCAGCAGCTCCGGGACTGCCAACAATGAGCAGTTCTTC. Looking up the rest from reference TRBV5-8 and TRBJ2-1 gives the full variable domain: EAGVTQSPTHLIKTRGQQATLRCSPISGHTSVYWYQQALGLGLQFLLWYDEGEERNRGNFPPRFSGRQFPNYSSELNVNALELEDSALYLCASSSGTANNEQFFGPGTRLTVL.

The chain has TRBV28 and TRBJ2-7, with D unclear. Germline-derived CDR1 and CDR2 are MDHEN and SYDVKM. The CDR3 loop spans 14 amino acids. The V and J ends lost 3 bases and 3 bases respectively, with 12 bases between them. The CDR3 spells CASSFVRDFYEQYF. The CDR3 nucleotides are TGTGCCAGCAGTTTCGTTAGGGATTTCTACGAGCAGTACTTC. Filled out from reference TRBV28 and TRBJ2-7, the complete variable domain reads DVKVTQSSRYLVKRTGEKVFLECVQDMDHENMFWYRQDPGLGLRLIYFSYDVKMKEKGDIPEGYSVSREKKERFSLILESASTNQTSMYLCASSFVRDFYEQYFGPGTRLTVT.

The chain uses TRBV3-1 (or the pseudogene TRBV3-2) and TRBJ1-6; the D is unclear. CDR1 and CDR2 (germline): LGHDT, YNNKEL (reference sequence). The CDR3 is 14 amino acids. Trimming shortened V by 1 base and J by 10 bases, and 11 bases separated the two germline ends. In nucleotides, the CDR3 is TGTGCCAGCAGCCAAGCAACGGCACAGTCACCCCTCCACTTT. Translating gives CASSQATAQSPLHF.

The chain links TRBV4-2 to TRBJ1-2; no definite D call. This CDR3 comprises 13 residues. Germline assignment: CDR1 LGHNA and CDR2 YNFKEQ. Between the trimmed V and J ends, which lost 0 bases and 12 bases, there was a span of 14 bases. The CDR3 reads CASSQEPGRVDTF. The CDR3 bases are TGTGCCAGCAGCCAAGAACCCGGTAGGGTAGACACCTTC.

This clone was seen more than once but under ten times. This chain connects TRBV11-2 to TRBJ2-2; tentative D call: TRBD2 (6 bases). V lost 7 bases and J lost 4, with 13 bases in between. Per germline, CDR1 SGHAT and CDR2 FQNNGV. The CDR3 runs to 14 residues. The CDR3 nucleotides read TGTGCCAGCATGCGGACTACCGCCACCGGGGAGCTGTTTTTT. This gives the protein CASMRTTATGELFF.

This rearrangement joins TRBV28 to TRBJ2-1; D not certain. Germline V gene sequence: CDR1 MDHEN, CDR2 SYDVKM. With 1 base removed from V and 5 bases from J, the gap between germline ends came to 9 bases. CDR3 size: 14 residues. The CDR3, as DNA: TGTGCCAGCAGTTTATTAGGGTCCGACAATGAGCAGTTCTTC. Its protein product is CASSLLGSDNEQFF.

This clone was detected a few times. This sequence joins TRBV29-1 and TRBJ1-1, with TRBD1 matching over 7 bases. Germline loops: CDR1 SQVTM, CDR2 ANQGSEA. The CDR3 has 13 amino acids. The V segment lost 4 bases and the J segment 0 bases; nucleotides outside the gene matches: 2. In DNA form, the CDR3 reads TGCAGCGTTGGGGGACAGATGAACACTGAAGCTTTCTTT. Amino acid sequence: CSVGGQMNTEAFF.